Each of the 2 T cell receptor beta chains below was sequenced from the same sample in a study of T cell responses to AZD1222 COVID-19 vaccine. Sequencing was performed with immunoSEQ multiplex PCR; in TCRdb, only in-frame clones are kept and a portion is missing. The sample contains around 110,000 clones, 85% to 90% of which appear only once. The sample consisted of peripheral blood, taken on day 0 of AZD1222 vaccination. The receptor set was obtained from an adult in good health.

The genes are TRBV7-6 and TRBJ1-1, with 7 bases that match TRBD1. CDR1 SGHVS and CDR2 FNYEAQ come from the germline V gene. The CDR3 is made up of 13 amino acids. V was pared by 6 bases and J by 5 bases, with 6 bases of the junction left unmatched. CDR3 protein: CASREGARTEAFF. The CDR3 nucleotides are TGTGCCAGCAGAGAGGGGGCAAGAACTGAAGCTTTCTTT.

The sample holds one count of this clone. This rearrangement joins TRBV15 to TRBJ1-2; the D is unclear. Trimming took 1 base from V and 4 from J, leaving 10 bases between them. This CDR3 has 14 residues. From germline, CDR1 is LNHNV and CDR2 YYDKDF (reference sequence). The CDR3: CATSRAGGPYGYTF. The CDR3, as DNA: TGTGCCACCAGCAGAGCTGGAGGGCCCTATGGCTACACCTTC. The full variable domain, in which reference TRBV15 and TRBJ1-2 provide the parts outside the CDR3, is DAMVIQNPRYQVTQFGKPVTLSCSQTLNHNVMYWYQQKSSQAPKLLFHYYDKDFNNEADTPDNFQSRRPNTSFCFLDIRSPGLGDTAMYLCATSRAGGPYGYTFGSGTRLTVV.